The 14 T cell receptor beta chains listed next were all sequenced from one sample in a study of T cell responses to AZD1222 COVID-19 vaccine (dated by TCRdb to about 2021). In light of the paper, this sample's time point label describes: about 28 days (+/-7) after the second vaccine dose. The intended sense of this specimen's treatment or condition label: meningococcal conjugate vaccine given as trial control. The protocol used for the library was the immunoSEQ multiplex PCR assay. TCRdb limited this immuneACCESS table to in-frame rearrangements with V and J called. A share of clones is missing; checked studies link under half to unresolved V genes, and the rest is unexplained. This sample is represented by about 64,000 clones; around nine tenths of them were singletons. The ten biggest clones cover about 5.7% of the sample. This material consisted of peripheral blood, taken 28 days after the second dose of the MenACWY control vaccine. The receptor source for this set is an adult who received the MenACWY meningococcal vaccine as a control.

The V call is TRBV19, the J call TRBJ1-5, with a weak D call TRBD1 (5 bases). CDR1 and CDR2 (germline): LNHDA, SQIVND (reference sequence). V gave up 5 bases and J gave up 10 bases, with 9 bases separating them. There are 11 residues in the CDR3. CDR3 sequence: CASSEGRPQHF. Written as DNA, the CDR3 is TGTGCCAGTAGTGAGGGGAGACCCCAGCATTTT.

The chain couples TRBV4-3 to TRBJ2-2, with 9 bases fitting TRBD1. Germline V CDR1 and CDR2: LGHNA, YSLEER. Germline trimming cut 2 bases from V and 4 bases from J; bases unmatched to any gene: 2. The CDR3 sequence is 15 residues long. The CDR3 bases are TGCGCCAGCAGCCAATCACAGGGGGCCACCGGGGAGCTGTTTTTT. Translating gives CASSQSQGATGELFF.

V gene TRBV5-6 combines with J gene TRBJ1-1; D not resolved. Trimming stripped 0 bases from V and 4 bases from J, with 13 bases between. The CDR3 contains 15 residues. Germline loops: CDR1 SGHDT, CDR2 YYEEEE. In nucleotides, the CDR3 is TGTGCCAGCAGCTTGGCCGGCAGTTACCCCACTGAAGCTTTCTTT. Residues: CASSLAGSYPTEAFF.

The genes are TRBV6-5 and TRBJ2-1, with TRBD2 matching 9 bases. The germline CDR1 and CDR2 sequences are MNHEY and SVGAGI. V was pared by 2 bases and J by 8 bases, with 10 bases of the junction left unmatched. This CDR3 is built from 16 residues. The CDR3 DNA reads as TGTGCCAGCAGTTACGATGGGACTAGCAATCTCCATGAGCAGTTCTTC. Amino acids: CASSYDGTSNLHEQFF.

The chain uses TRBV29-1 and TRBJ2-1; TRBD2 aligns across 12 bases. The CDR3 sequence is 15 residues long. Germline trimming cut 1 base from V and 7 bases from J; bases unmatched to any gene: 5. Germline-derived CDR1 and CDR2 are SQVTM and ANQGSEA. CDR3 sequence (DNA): TGCAGCGTTGAAGCTAGCGGGAGGGCGGGGAATGAGCAGTTCTTC. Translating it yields CSVEASGRAGNEQFF.

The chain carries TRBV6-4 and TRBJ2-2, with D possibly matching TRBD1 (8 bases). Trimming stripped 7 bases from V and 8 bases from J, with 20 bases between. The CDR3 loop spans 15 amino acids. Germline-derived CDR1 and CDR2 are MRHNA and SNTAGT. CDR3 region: CASTREDRVPGELFF. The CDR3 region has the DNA TGTGCCAGCACCCGGGAGGACAGGGTTCCAGGGGAGCTGTTTTTT.

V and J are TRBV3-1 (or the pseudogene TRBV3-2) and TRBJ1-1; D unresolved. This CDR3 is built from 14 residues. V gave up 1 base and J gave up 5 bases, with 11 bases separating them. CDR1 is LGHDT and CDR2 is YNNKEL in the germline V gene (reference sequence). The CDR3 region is CASSQVSLGTEAFF. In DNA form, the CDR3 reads TGTGCCAGCAGCCAAGTTAGCCTGGGAACTGAAGCTTTCTTT.

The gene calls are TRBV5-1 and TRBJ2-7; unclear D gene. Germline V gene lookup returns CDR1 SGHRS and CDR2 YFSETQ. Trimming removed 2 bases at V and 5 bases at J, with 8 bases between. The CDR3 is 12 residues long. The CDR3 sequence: CASSFGADEQYF. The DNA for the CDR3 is TGCGCCAGCAGCTTCGGTGCAGACGAGCAGTACTTC.

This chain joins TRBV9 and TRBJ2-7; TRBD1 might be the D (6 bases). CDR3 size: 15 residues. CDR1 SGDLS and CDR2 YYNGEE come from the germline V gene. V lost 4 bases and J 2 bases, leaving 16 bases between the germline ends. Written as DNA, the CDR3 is TGTGCCAGCAGCCCCGATTGGACAGCAGCCTACGAGCAGTACTTC. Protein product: CASSPDWTAAYEQYF. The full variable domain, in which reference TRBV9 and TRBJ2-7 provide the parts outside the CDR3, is DSGVTQTPKHLITATGQRVTLRCSPRSGDLSVYWYQQSLDQGLQFLIQYYNGEERAKGNILERFSAQQFPDLHSELNLSSLELGDSALYFCASSPDWTAAYEQYFGPGTRLTVT.

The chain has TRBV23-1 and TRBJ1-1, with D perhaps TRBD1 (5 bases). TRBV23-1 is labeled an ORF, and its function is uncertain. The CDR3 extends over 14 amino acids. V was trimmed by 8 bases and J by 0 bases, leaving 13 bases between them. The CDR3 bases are TGCGCCAGCCGTCCCGGGACGGTGAACACTGAAGCTTTCTTT. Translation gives CASRPGTVNTEAFF.

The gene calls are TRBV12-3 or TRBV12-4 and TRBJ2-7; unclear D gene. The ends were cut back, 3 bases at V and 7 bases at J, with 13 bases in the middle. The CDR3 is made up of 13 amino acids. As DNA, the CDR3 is TGTGCCAGCAGTTTGGTTCCCGGCCGGGAGCAGTACTTC. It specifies CASSLVPGREQYF.

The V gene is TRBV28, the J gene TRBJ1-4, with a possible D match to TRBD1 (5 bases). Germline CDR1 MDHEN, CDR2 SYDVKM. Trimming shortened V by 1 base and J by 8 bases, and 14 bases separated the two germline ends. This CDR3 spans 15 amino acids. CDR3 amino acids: CASSLYDSTLEKLFF. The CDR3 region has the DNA TGTGCCAGCAGTTTATACGACAGCACCTTGGAAAAACTGTTTTTT.

The CDR3 here is CASSSSGEYEQYF. The CDR3 DNA follows: TGTGCCAGCAGCTCTAGCGGGGAGTACGAGCAGTACTTC. This chain links TRBV7-2 with TRBJ2-7; 9 nucleotides match TRBD2. The CDR3 length is 13 residues. CDR1 is SGHTA and CDR2 is FQGNSA in the germline V gene. Trimming removed 4 bases from V and 4 bases from J; junction bases left unmatched: 2. The entire variable domain, with the rest obtained from reference TRBV7-2 and TRBJ2-7, is as follows: GAGVSQSPSNKVTEKGKDVELRCDPISGHTALYWYRQSLGQGLEFLIYFQGNSAPDKSGLPSDRFSAERTGGSVSTLTIQRTQQEDSAVYLCASSSSGEYEQYFGPGTRLTVT.

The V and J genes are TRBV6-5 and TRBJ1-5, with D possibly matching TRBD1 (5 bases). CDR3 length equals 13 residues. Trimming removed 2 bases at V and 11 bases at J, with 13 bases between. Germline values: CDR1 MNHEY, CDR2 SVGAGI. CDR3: CASSYSGGVSQHF. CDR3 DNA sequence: TGTGCCAGCAGTTACAGCGGGGGGGTGTCCCAGCATTTT.